The next 11 T cell receptor beta chains were all read from a single sample in a study of blood T cell repertoires in COVID-19. Assay used: immunoSEQ multiplex PCR; TCRdb lists only in-frame clones, some missing. The sample lists tens of thousands of clones, approximately 80% seen once, with approximately 2.5% in the top ten. Input material: peripheral blood. The receptor source for this set is a man older than 75 with active or convalescent COVID-19.

The CDR3 coding sequence is TGTGCCAGCAGCCAAGATCGGCCTAGCGGGAGGGCCGCCAAAAACATTCAGTACTTC. Amino acid sequence: CASSQDRPSGRAAKNIQYF. The chain couples TRBV4-2 to TRBJ2-4; TRBD2 aligns across 12 bases. V was clipped by 0 bases and J by 1 base; unmatched bases: 7. This CDR3 comprises 19 residues. Germline CDR1 reads LGHNA; CDR2 reads YNFKEQ.

V and J are TRBV7-8 and TRBJ2-7; 8 positions agree with TRBD2. J lost 7 bases, V lost 0 bases, and 8 bases had no gene match. This CDR3 is 15 amino acids long. CDR1 and CDR2 from the germline V gene are SGHVS and FQNEAQ. This chain's CDR3 is CASSLARAGAGEQYF. As DNA, the CDR3 is TGTGCCAGCAGCTTAGCGCGAGCGGGAGCGGGGGAGCAGTACTTC.

This sequence joins TRBV3-1 (or the pseudogene TRBV3-2) and TRBJ2-1, with TRBD2 identical over 11 bases. Unmatched junction bases numbered 5, after V lost 5 bases and J lost 5 bases. The CDR3 is made up of 15 amino acids. Germline assignment: CDR1 LGHDT and CDR2 YNNKEL (reference sequence). The CDR3 nucleotides read TGTGCCAGCAGCGATAGCGGGAGGGCCGACAATGAGCAGTTCTTC. This gives the protein CASSDSGRADNEQFF.

The chain recombines TRBV18 with TRBJ1-5, with 12 bases identical to TRBD1. Germline lookup yields CDR1 KGHSH and CDR2 LQKENI. This CDR3 spans 16 amino acids. Trimming cost V 6 bases and J 0 bases; bases outside gene matches: 3. The CDR3 is CASSGQGAGSNQPQHF. The DNA of the CDR3 is TGTGCCAGCTCGGGACAGGGGGCGGGTAGCAATCAGCCCCAGCATTTT.

This chain connects TRBV11-3 to TRBJ1-1; D is unclear. The V end lost 5 bases, the J end lost 6 bases, and 10 bases lay between the germline ends. This CDR3 is built from 12 residues. Germline-derived CDR1 and CDR2 are SGHNT and YENEEA. In DNA, the CDR3 is TGTGCCAGCAGCCTCTTCGGGGCTGAAGCTTTCTTT. The encoded protein is CASSLFGAEAFF. Complete variable domain (other parts from reference TRBV11-3 and TRBJ1-1): EAGVVQSPRYKIIEKKQPVAFWCNPISGHNTLYWYLQNLGQGPELLIRYENEEAVDDSQLPKDRFSAERLKGVDSTLKIQPAELGDSAVYLCASSLFGAEAFFGQGTRLTVV.

V and J are TRBV10-3 and TRBJ2-7, with D possibly TRBD1 on 6 matching bases. Germline V lookup: CDR1 ENHRY, CDR2 SYGVKD. With 6 bases removed from V and 3 bases from J, the gap between germline ends came to 15 bases. This CDR3 spans 14 amino acids. The CDR3 coding sequence is TGTGCCATCAGCAGACAGGTTAGGAACTACGAGCAGTACTTC. Protein product: CAISRQVRNYEQYF.

CDR3 bases: TGTGCCAGCAGACGCAGGGGCGTTACTGAAGCTTTCTTT. This codes for CASRRRGVTEAFF. The chain recombines TRBV12-3 or TRBV12-4 with TRBJ1-1; possible D gene TRBD1, 6 bases. The CDR3 extends over 13 amino acids. Trimming took 6 bases from V and 5 from J, leaving 13 bases between them.

V usage is TRBV28 and J usage is TRBJ2-4; 7 bases align to TRBD2. The V gene's germline CDR1 is MDHEN and CDR2 SYDVKM. V trimming: 4 bases; J trimming: 2 bases; junction bases outside the gene matches: 2. The CDR3 runs to 14 residues. Here the CDR3 DNA reads TGTGCCAGCAGTTCCGGGGGGACCAAAAACATTCAGTACTTC. This codes for CASSSGGTKNIQYF.

V and J are TRBV6-5 and TRBJ2-2, with D unclear. Germline V lookup: CDR1 MNHEY, CDR2 SVGAGI. V was clipped by 5 bases and J by 6 bases, with 10 bases between them. CDR3 size: 13 residues. The CDR3 sequence: CASSRVGSGELFF. The CDR3 DNA is TGTGCCAGCAGTCGGGTCGGTTCCGGGGAGCTGTTTTTT.

As for this clone: The junction departs from germline at one end; a sequencing error may be responsible. The chain has TRBV7-7 and TRBJ2-2, with a weak D call TRBD1 (5 bases). Germline values: CDR1 SSHAT, CDR2 FNYEAQ (reference sequence). The CDR3 has 13 amino acids. This CDR3 reads CASSHRLTGELFF. Written as DNA, the CDR3 is TGTGCTAGCAGCCACAGGCTGACCGGGGAGCTGTTTTTT.

J is TRBJ1-5 and V is TRBV6-2 or TRBV6-3; 8 nucleotides align to TRBD1. The CDR3 is 15 residues long. V dropped 6 bases and J dropped 5; count of bases not matched to a gene: 9. Germline values: CDR1 MNHEY, CDR2 SVGEGT. In DNA form, the CDR3 reads TGTGCCAGCAGCACAGGACAGGGTCGGTATCAGCCCCAGCATTTT. This translates into CASSTGQGRYQPQHF.